The 27 T cell receptor beta chains below come from one sample, sequenced in a study of shared clonotypes between healthy human individuals. The protocol was immunoSEQ multiplex PCR, while the TCRdb copy is restricted to in-frame clones and leaves out a portion. The data show 550,000 to 700,000 clones, with roughly 72% seen just once and around 1.8% held by the top ten. The sample comprised memory CD4+ T cells sorted from blood. Subset defined: CD45RA-negative fraction. These receptor sequences come from a woman in her thirties in good health.

The chain carries TRBV28 and TRBJ1-2; the D is unclear. The germline V gene has CDR1 MDHEN and CDR2 SYDVKM. The CDR3 loop spans 14 amino acids. The ends were cut back, 3 bases at V and 0 bases at J, with 8 bases in the middle. The CDR3 sequence is CASSLAEANYGYTF. The CDR3 DNA is TGTGCCAGCAGTTTGGCAGAAGCTAACTATGGCTACACCTTC.

The gene calls are TRBV28 and TRBJ2-1; possibly TRBD1 for D (5 bases). The CDR3 length is 16 residues. V dropped 7 bases and J dropped 0 bases, with 16 bases sitting between them. The germline V gene encodes CDR1 MDHEN and CDR2 SYDVKM. CDR3 coding DNA: TGTGCCAGCACAGACCTTGTAGGGGACTCCTACAATGAGCAGTTCTTC. Protein: CASTDLVGDSYNEQFF.

This clone showed up just a few times. This CDR3 is CASSPSGNTEAFF. The CDR3 coding sequence is TGTGCCAGCTCACCAAGTGGGAACACTGAAGCTTTCTTT. The chain uses TRBV18 and TRBJ1-1; D remains ambiguous. This CDR3 has 13 amino acids. Trimming pared 2 bases from V and 1 base from J, leaving 5 bases between. Germline-derived CDR1 and CDR2 are KGHSH and LQKENI.

The V and J genes are TRBV19 and TRBJ1-5, with D possibly being TRBD1 (5 bases). Trimming stripped 1 base from V and 5 bases from J, with 18 bases between. CDR1 LNHDA and CDR2 SQIVND come from the germline V gene (reference sequence). CDR3 length: 17 residues. The CDR3 DNA sequence: TGTGCCAGTAGTATAGCCCCCTCTCGCAGGGTGGATCAGCCCCAGCATTTT. Its protein product is CASSIAPSRRVDQPQHF.

V gene TRBV5-6 combines with J gene TRBJ1-2, with D perhaps TRBD1 (6 bases). V lost 4 bases to trimming and J lost 4 bases, with 11 bases between them. The CDR3 spans 13 residues. Germline loops: CDR1 SGHDT, CDR2 YYEEEE. The CDR3 nucleotides are TGTGCCAGCAGCGCCCTGGACAGCTATGGCTACACCTTC. It yields the protein CASSALDSYGYTF. Full variable domain (missing parts from reference TRBV5-6 and TRBJ1-2): DAGVTQSPTHLIKTRGQQVTLRCSPKSGHDTVSWYQQALGQGPQFIFQYYEEEERQRGNFPDRFSGHQFPNYSSELNVNALLLGDSALYLCASSALDSYGYTFGSGTRLTVV.

The chain links TRBV18 to TRBJ1-2; tentative D call: TRBD1 (5 bases). V was cut by 6 bases and J by 6 bases, with 11 bases left in between. The CDR3 contains 12 residues. Germline-derived CDR1 and CDR2 are KGHSH and LQKENI. In DNA form, the CDR3 reads TGTGCCAGCTCTTCAGGGAAGGATGGCTACACCTTC. This translates into CASSSGKDGYTF.

The chain is built from TRBV25-1 and TRBJ1-1; TRBD1 agrees at 10 bases. The junction had 14 bases not matched to a gene; V was cut back by 4 bases and J by 6 bases. The germline gives CDR1 MGHDK, CDR2 SYGVNS. CDR3 length: 17 amino acids. CDR3 region: CASSAPWRDRGKAEAFF. The CDR3 DNA reads TGTGCCAGCAGTGCCCCGTGGAGGGACAGGGGTAAGGCTGAAGCTTTCTTT.

This clone was detected a few times. V and J are TRBV5-1 and TRBJ2-5, with TRBD1 as a possible D gene (6 bases). The CDR3 spans 13 residues. Germline lookup yields CDR1 SGHRS and CDR2 YFSETQ. Trimming cost V 6 bases and J 5 bases, with 14 bases left between them. CDR3 loop: CASMTGGYETQYF. The CDR3 region has the DNA TGCGCCAGCATGACAGGAGGCTACGAGACCCAGTACTTC.

This clone was detected only a few times. A read error may be the cause here, since a much bigger clone is one base away. Different DNA sequences within this sample yield the same CDR3. The CDR3 region is CASSLSSASYNEQFF. CDR3 nucleotide sequence: TGCGCCAGCAGCTTGTCTAGCGCTTCCTACAATGAGCAGTTCTTC. V is TRBV5-1 and J is TRBJ2-1; maybe TRBD2 (6 bases). Germline CDR1 and CDR2: SGHRS and YFSETQ. This CDR3 comprises 15 residues. The V end lost 1 base, the J end lost 1 base, and 9 bases lay between the germline ends.

This clone came up a few times. The chain joins TRBV27 to TRBJ1-3, with 8 nucleotides matching TRBD1. The CDR3 is 16 amino acids. Germline CDR1 MNHEY, CDR2 SMNVEV (reference sequence). The V and J ends lost 4 bases and 4 bases, in that order; junction bases with no gene match: 9. The CDR3, as DNA: TGTGCCAGCAGTTCCCGTTGGACAGGGAACGGAAACACCATATATTTT. The encoded protein is CASSSRWTGNGNTIYF.

This clone was counted a few times. This chain uses TRBV11-2 with TRBJ1-1, with 8 bases matching TRBD1. This CDR3 comprises 15 residues. Unmatched junction bases numbered 5, after V lost 1 base and J lost 4 bases. The germline V gene has CDR1 SGHAT and CDR2 FQNNGV. CDR3 region: CASSLGAGGGTEAFF. Here the CDR3 DNA reads TGTGCCAGCAGCTTAGGGGCAGGGGGCGGCACTGAAGCTTTCTTT.

The chain combines TRBV10-3 with TRBJ1-2; no clear D gene. The ends were cut back, 6 bases at V and 8 bases at J, with 13 bases in the middle. The CDR3 is made up of 12 amino acids. The germline CDR1 and CDR2 sequences are ENHRY and SYGVKD. Here the CDR3 DNA reads TGTGCCATCAGAGTGACCCCGCTGGGCTACACCTTC. Translation: CAIRVTPLGYTF.

This chain joins TRBV30 and TRBJ2-2; D may match TRBD1 or TRBD2 (6 bases each). CDR1 is GTSNPN, CDR2 SVGIG, per germline (reference sequence). Trimming took 3 bases from V and 2 from J, leaving 10 bases between them. The CDR3 covers 14 residues. The CDR3: CAWRTGGNTGELFF. The CDR3 DNA sequence: TGTGCCTGGAGGACCGGGGGCAACACCGGGGAGCTGTTTTTT.

This clone showed up just a few times. V usage is TRBV2 and J usage is TRBJ1-1; TRBD1 agrees at 11 bases. Germline CDR1 reads SNHLY; CDR2 reads FYNNEI. V shed 5 bases and J 1 base; nucleotides not matched to a gene: 3. There are 15 residues in the CDR3. CDR3 sequence (DNA): TGTGCCAGCAGTCGGGGACAGGGGGAGAACACTGAAGCTTTCTTT. Translation: CASSRGQGENTEAFF.

The V call is TRBV12-1, the J call TRBJ1-2. TRBV12-1 is a recognized pseudogene. The CDR3 sequence is 14 residues long. This CDR3 reads CASSFEGGVYGYTF. The CDR3 region has the DNA TGTGCCAGCAGCTTTGAAGGCGGGGTCTATGGCTACACCTTC.

Of note for this clone: Other DNA sequences in this sample translate to the same CDR3. The chain carries TRBV29-1 and TRBJ1-5, with D uncertain. V was clipped by 4 bases and J by 0 bases, with 7 bases between them. The V gene's germline CDR1 is SQVTM and CDR2 ANQGSEA. This CDR3 comprises 13 residues. The CDR3 DNA reads as TGCAGCGTTGCACGGGATAGCAATCAGCCCCAGCATTTT. Protein sequence: CSVARDSNQPQHF.

The chain has TRBV28 and TRBJ1-5, with D perhaps TRBD1 (5 bases). The CDR3 is 12 residues long. The V end was cut by 6 bases, the J end by 10 bases, with 13 bases between. CDR1 MDHEN and CDR2 SYDVKM come from the germline V gene. CDR3 in DNA: TGTGCCAGCAGCTCGTTGACAGCTCCCCAGCATTTT. Translating it yields CASSSLTAPQHF.

The V call is TRBV4-1, the J call TRBJ2-3; 7 bases are shared with TRBD2. The germline V gene encodes CDR1 MGHRA and CDR2 YSYEKL. CDR3 length equals 15 residues. Trimming cost V 0 bases and J 0 bases; bases outside gene matches: 0. The DNA for the CDR3 is TGCGCCAGCAGCCAAGAGCGGGGGAGCACAGATACGCAGTATTTT. This sequence encodes CASSQERGSTDTQYF.

The V call is TRBV5-1, the J call TRBJ2-5, with a possible D match to TRBD2 (5 bases). There are 14 residues in the CDR3. Per the germline V gene, CDR1 is SGHRS and CDR2 is YFSETQ. The V end lost 1 base, the J end lost 3 bases, and 10 bases lay between the germline ends. The CDR3 nucleotides are TGCGCCAGCAGCTTGAGTGTGGGAGAAGAGACCCAGTACTTC. Residues: CASSLSVGEETQYF.

The gene calls are TRBV2 and TRBJ2-2; tentatively, D is TRBD1 (6 bases). Germline loops: CDR1 SNHLY, CDR2 FYNNEI. CDR3 size: 15 residues. V lost 6 bases, J lost 1 base, and 12 bases lay in between. In nucleotides, the CDR3 is TGTGCCAGCAGGAAACTACAGGGGAACACCGGGGAGCTGTTTTTT. Translating gives CASRKLQGNTGELFF.

The chain is built from TRBV2 and TRBJ1-1; TRBD1 is a possible D gene (5 bases). V dropped 2 bases and J dropped 3 bases, with 13 bases sitting between them. Per the germline V gene, CDR1 is SNHLY and CDR2 is FYNNEI. The CDR3 contains 15 residues. The CDR3 sequence: CASSELGQGDTEAFF. CDR3 coding DNA: TGTGCCAGCAGTGAATTGGGGCAGGGTGACACTGAAGCTTTCTTT.

The CDR3, as DNA: TGTGCCAGCAGCTTAGGGACTAGCACCAACACCGGGGAGCTGTTTTTT. Translated: CASSLGTSTNTGELFF. The rearrangement uses TRBV5-6 and TRBJ2-2; TRBD2 matches at 9 bases. Germline values: CDR1 SGHDT, CDR2 YYEEEE. Losses at the gene ends were 2 bases for V and 2 bases for J; bases not matched to a gene: 4. CDR3 length equals 16 residues.

This clone was seen at least ten times. The rearrangement uses TRBV6-4 and TRBJ2-1, with 12 bases that match TRBD2. Germline V gene lookup returns CDR1 MRHNA and CDR2 SNTAGT. CDR3 length equals 15 residues. With V trimmed by 0 bases and J by 6 bases, 0 bases remained unmatched. Here the CDR3 DNA reads TGTGCCAGCAGTGACTCGACTAGCGGGAGCAATGAGCAGTTCTTC. Translating gives CASSDSTSGSNEQFF.

This clone was counted between two and nine times. The chain uses TRBV2 and TRBJ1-1, with D maybe TRBD1 (6 bases). Germline loops: CDR1 SNHLY, CDR2 FYNNEI. The CDR3 extends over 15 amino acids. V was trimmed by 4 bases and J by 0 bases, leaving 12 bases between them. The CDR3 spells CASSASRGLNTEAFF. Written as DNA, the CDR3 is TGTGCCAGCAGTGCCTCCAGGGGATTGAACACTGAAGCTTTCTTT.

This chain joins TRBV28 and TRBJ1-2; no clear D. The CDR3 runs 15 residues. The V gene lost 7 bases and the J gene lost 4 bases, with 19 bases spanning the gap. CDR1 and CDR2 from the germline V gene are MDHEN and SYDVKM. The CDR3 DNA reads TGTGCCAGCATTCCCCCAGGTTCAGGTCCCTATGGCTACACCTTC. Protein: CASIPPGSGPYGYTF.

Concerning this clone: The same CDR3 also results from other DNA sequences found in this sample. The chain is built from TRBV6-1 and TRBJ2-7; 8 nucleotides match TRBD1. V trimming: 8 bases; J trimming: 4 bases; junction bases outside the gene matches: 7. Germline CDR1 MNHNS, CDR2 SASEGT. The length of the CDR3 is 13 residues. CDR3 residues: CASRRDRYYEQYF. The DNA for the CDR3 is TGTGCCAGCCGGCGGGACAGGTATTACGAGCAGTACTTC.

This chain links TRBV5-1 with TRBJ2-2; possible D gene TRBD1, 5 bases. Deletions cut 2 bases from V and 6 bases from J, with 8 bases between. The CDR3 is made up of 13 amino acids. Germline-derived CDR1 and CDR2 are SGHRS and YFSETQ. The chain's CDR3 is CASSFQGAGELFF. The CDR3 DNA reads as TGCGCCAGCAGCTTTCAGGGTGCCGGGGAGCTGTTTTTT.